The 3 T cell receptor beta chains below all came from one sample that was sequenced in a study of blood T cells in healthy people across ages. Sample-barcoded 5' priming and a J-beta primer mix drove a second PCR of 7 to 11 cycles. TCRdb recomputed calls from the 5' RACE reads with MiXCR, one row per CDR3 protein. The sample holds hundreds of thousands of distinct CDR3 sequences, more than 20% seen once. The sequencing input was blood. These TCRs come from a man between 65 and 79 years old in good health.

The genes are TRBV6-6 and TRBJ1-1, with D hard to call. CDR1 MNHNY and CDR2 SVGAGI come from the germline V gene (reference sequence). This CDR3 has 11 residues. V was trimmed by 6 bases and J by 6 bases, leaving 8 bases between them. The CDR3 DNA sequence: TGTGCCAGCAGCTATGAGGCTGAAGCTTTCTTT. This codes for CASSYEAEAFF.

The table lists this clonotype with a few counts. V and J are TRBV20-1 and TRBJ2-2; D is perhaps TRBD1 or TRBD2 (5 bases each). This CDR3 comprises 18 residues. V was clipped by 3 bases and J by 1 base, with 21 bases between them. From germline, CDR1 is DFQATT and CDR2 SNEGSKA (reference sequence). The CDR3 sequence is CSASLGTAAGQNTGELFF. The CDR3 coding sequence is TGCAGTGCTAGTTTAGGGACCGCCGCAGGCCAGAACACCGGGGAGCTGTTTTTT.

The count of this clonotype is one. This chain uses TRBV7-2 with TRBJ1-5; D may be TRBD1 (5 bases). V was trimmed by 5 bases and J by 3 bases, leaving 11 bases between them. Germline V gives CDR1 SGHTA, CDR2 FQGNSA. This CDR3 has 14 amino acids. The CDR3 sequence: CASSRDSINQPQHF. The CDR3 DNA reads TGTGCCAGCAGCAGAGACAGTATCAATCAGCCCCAGCATTTT.